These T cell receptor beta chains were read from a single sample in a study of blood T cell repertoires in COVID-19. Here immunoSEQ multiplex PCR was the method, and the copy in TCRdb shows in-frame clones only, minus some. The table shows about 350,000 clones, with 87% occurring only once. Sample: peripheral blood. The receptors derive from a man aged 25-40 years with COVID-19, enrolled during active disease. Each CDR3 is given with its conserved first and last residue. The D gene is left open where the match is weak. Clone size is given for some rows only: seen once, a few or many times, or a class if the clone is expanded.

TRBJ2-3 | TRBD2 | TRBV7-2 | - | CASSGLAGGTDTQYF
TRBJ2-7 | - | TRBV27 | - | CASSSREDIYEQYF
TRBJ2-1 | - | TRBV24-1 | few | CATRASNEQFF
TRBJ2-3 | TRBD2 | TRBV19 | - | CASSIPSGRSTDTQYF
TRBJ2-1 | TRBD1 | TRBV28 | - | CASTPGTGVYNEQFF
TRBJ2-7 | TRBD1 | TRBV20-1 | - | CSASTFGQGAFYEQYF
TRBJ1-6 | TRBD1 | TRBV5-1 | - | CASSLSPGQGASSPLHF
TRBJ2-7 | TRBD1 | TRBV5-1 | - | CASSLVGQAGEQYF
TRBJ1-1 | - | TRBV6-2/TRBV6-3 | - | CASSPLAATEAFF
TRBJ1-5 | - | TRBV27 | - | CASSPLPENNQPQHF
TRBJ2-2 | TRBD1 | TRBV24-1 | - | CATSDYPGTGDTGELFF
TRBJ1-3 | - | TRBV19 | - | CASSQDSGNTIYF
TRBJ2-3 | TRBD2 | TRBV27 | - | CASSLGLAGGQTDTQYF
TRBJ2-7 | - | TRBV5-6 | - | CASSLDYTGEYF
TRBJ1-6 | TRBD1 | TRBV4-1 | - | CASSQVPSAGGNSPLHF
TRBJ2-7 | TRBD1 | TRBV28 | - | CASTHRDRVGEQYF
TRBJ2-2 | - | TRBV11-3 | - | CASSLGTPRAGELFF
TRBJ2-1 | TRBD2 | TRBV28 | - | CASSAPSGSYNEQFF